This record looks at one T cell receptor beta chain sequence and its context. Its antigen remains unknown. This sample was taken from a study of human T cells and chemical hapten exposure. Looking at the study overall: DPC at 2% was the sensitizing agent, placed on around 2 cm by around 2 cm of upper inner arm skin.

CDR1 PRHDT and CDR2 FYEKMQ come from the germline V gene (reference sequence). V dropped 5 bases and J dropped 4; count of bases not matched to a gene: 4. The CDR3 is made up of 14 amino acids. Time point: pre-sensitization, week 0. Treatment indicated: therapeutic diphenylcyclopropenone sensitization with weekly scalp DPC. Findings and limits, study-wide: Since the donors had alopecia, their immune response may not be the same as that of healthy people. It was expanded TCRs that formed significantly more large CDR3 similarity clusters than controls did.

TCRdb re-called the RACE reads with MiXCR, one entry per CDR3 protein. Altogether 250,000 to 300,000 distinct CDR3 sequences are present, around 7.7% being singletons, with the ten largest covering more than 0.95%. This chain joins TRBV13 and TRBJ1-1; 10 positions match TRBD1. The source material was whole blood, sampled in connection with sensitization to the hapten diphenylcyclopropenone (DPC). The source is a man aged 18 to 30 with alopecia areata. Some clones in this sample may be carry-over from other donors' samples. The CDR3 reads CASSQRTGGTEAFF. CDR3 DNA sequence: TGTGCCAGCAGCCAGCGGACAGGGGGCACTGAAGCTTTCTTT.